Listed below are T cell receptor beta chains from one sample, sequenced in a study of coeliac disease. Profiling relied on immunoSEQ multiplex PCR, and the TCRdb table lists in-frame clones only, not all of them. In the table there are roughly 6,800 clones, about two thirds of which are singletons. Sequenced material: lamina propria lymphocytes from the gut. The receptors stem from a man aged 25-45 years with celiac disease. Both conserved end residues are part of each CDR3. Expanded clones get a size class; other rows say once, few or many, or leave the size out.

V	size	J	CDR3
TRBV7-2	-	TRBJ2-7	CASSLAYSSYEQYF
TRBV7-2	-	TRBJ2-3	CASSRQGHTDTQYF
TRBV7-9	few	TRBJ2-2	CASSFIAGTTGELFF
TRBV6-1	-	TRBJ1-5	CASSEAVDRLGNQPQHF
TRBV5-1	-	TRBJ1-2	CASSLNSRDGYTF
TRBV28	few	TRBJ2-7	CASSKRTSYEQYF
TRBV9	once	TRBJ1-3	CASSATSSPRNTIYF
TRBV7-8	-	TRBJ2-7	CASSLGGLAGGEDF
TRBV10-2	-	TRBJ1-2	CASQGNYGYTF
TRBV7-8	-	TRBJ2-2	CASSGGSFMNTGELFF
TRBV7-9	few	TRBJ1-4	CASSLANRGATNEKLFF
TRBV30	-	TRBJ2-7	CALTAGGLYEQYF
TRBV4-2	-	TRBJ2-1	CASSQDGRGYNEQFF
TRBV4-1	few	TRBJ2-2	CASSLRTSVTGELFF
TRBV4-3	-	TRBJ2-2	CASSIGLAGSGELFF
TRBV30	-	TRBJ2-5	CAWSPTGRETQYF
TRBV27	-	TRBJ2-6	CASSQIDSSGANVLTF
TRBV28	once	TRBJ1-1	CASSLPHRETKAFF